Below are 19 T cell receptor beta chains sequenced from a single sample in a study of technical replicates of blood from several donors. Assay: immunoSEQ multiplex PCR; the TCRdb copy retains only in-frame clones and omits some. The sample has around 93,000 clones, roughly 94% seen once. The sequencing sample was made of T cells isolated from PBMCs. The receptor set was obtained from a human donor in good health.

The chain links TRBV19 to TRBJ2-7; 8 bases align to TRBD2. J gave up 5 bases and V 5 bases, and 8 bases lay outside the gene matches. The CDR3 runs 14 residues. Germline V gives CDR1 LNHDA, CDR2 SQIVND (reference sequence). The CDR3: CASSAPGTRDEQYF. The CDR3 DNA reads as TGTGCCAGTAGTGCGCCCGGGACTAGGGACGAGCAGTACTTC.

Concerning this clone itself: The junction shows a germline mismatch at one end, possibly a read error. This specimen includes other DNA sequences encoding the same CDR3. This chain uses TRBV18 with TRBJ2-2; 7 positions match TRBD2. CDR1 and CDR2 (germline): KGHSH, LQKENI. The CDR3 spans 16 residues. CDR3 sequence: CASSPPISGHTGELFF. The CDR3 nucleotides are TGTGCCAGCTCACCACCAATTAGCGGGCACACTGGGGAGCTGTTTTTT.

This sequence joins TRBV7-2 and TRBJ2-7; D unresolved. Germline CDR1 SGHTA, CDR2 FQGNSA. V gave up 2 bases and J gave up 2 bases, with 7 bases separating them. This CDR3 contains 13 residues. The CDR3 protein is CASSLRHAYEQYF. As DNA, the CDR3 is TGTGCCAGCAGCTTAAGACACGCCTACGAGCAGTACTTC.

The J gene is TRBJ1-4, the V gene TRBV5-1; tentatively, D is TRBD1 (5 bases). The CDR3 spans 14 residues. Between the trimmed V and J ends, which lost 1 base and 7 bases, there was a span of 11 bases. Germline values: CDR1 SGHRS, CDR2 YFSETQ. The CDR3 region is CASSLQGPAEKLFF. The CDR3 DNA follows: TGCGCCAGCAGCTTGCAGGGCCCTGCTGAAAAACTGTTTTTT.

This clone was recorded once. This chain uses TRBV5-1 with TRBJ2-3, with D perhaps matching TRBD2 (6 bases). This CDR3 has 12 amino acids. V gave up 3 bases and J gave up 7 bases, with 9 bases separating them. The germline V gene encodes CDR1 SGHRS and CDR2 YFSETQ. The CDR3 here is CASSSSVHTQYF. The CDR3 DNA reads as TGCGCCAGCAGCTCTAGCGTACATACGCAGTATTTT. Full variable domain (missing parts from reference TRBV5-1 and TRBJ2-3): KAGVTQTPRYLIKTRGQQVTLSCSPISGHRSVSWYQQTPGQGLQFLFEYFSETQRNKGNFPGRFSGRQFSNSRSEMNVSTLELGDSALYLCASSSSVHTQYFGPGTRLTVL.

With respect to this clone: Its ends do not fully match the called genes, so a read error is possible. V usage is TRBV5-1 and J usage is TRBJ2-7; 10 nucleotides agree with TRBD1. Germline-derived CDR1 and CDR2 are SGHRS and YFSETQ. This CDR3 contains 16 residues. This chain's CDR3 is CASSLAADRGAYEQCF. Here the CDR3 DNA reads TGCGCCAGCAGCTTGGCCGCGGACAGGGGGGCCTACGAGCAGTGCTTC.

The genes are TRBV28 and TRBJ2-7, with TRBD1 as a possible D gene (6 bases). The ends were cut back, 4 bases at V and 6 bases at J, with 16 bases in the middle. Germline V gene lookup returns CDR1 MDHEN and CDR2 SYDVKM. CDR3 length equals 14 residues. CDR3 nucleotides: TGTGCCAGCAGTTACGGACAGCAGGTCTTCGAGCAGTACTTC. The encoded protein is CASSYGQQVFEQYF.

The chain has TRBV7-2 and TRBJ1-1; D gene unclear. CDR1 SGHTA and CDR2 FQGNSA come from the germline V gene. Trimming took 5 bases from V and 7 from J, leaving 8 bases between them. The CDR3 runs 11 residues. The CDR3 spells CASSSLLEAFF. The CDR3 bases are TGTGCCAGCAGCAGTCTACTTGAAGCTTTCTTT.

This clone was recorded a few times. The J gene is TRBJ1-5, the V gene TRBV30; weak D call: TRBD1 (5 bases). V was cut by 2 bases and J by 6 bases, with 11 bases left in between. Germline CDR1 is GTSNPN and CDR2 is SVGIG (reference sequence). CDR3 size: 13 residues. This CDR3 is CAWSRGEGQPQHF. The CDR3 DNA sequence: TGTGCCTGGAGTCGGGGGGAAGGTCAGCCCCAGCATTTT.

The V and J genes are TRBV7-2 and TRBJ2-2; 7 nucleotides agree with TRBD1. CDR1 and CDR2 from the germline V gene are SGHTA and FQGNSA. The V and J ends lost 9 bases and 0 bases, in that order; junction bases with no gene match: 7. This CDR3 is 15 amino acids long. The chain's CDR3 is CASETGAPNTGELFF. In DNA, the CDR3 is TGTGCCAGTGAAACAGGGGCCCCGAACACCGGGGAGCTGTTTTTT.

The V gene is TRBV30, the J gene TRBJ2-6; 8 bases align to TRBD1. The CDR3 has 16 amino acids. J was trimmed by 0 bases and V by 1 base; bases with no gene match: 2. Germline loops: CDR1 GTSNPN, CDR2 SVGIG (reference sequence). CDR3 amino acids: CAWSGTGSSGANVLTF. CDR3 DNA sequence: TGTGCCTGGAGTGGGACAGGGAGCTCTGGGGCCAACGTCCTGACTTTC.

The chain uses TRBV11-2 and TRBJ2-7; TRBD2 aligns across 15 bases. V lost 5 bases to trimming and J lost 4 bases; unmatched junction nucleotides: 9. The germline V gene has CDR1 SGHAT and CDR2 FQNNGV. This CDR3 is 17 amino acids long. Here the CDR3 reads CASSPGLAGGREYEQYF. CDR3 in DNA: TGTGCCAGCAGCCCAGGACTAGCGGGAGGGAGGGAGTACGAGCAGTACTTC.

The genes are TRBV6-5 and TRBJ2-1; possible D gene TRBD1, 6 bases. Per the germline V gene, CDR1 is MNHEY and CDR2 is SVGAGI. Trimming cost V 0 bases and J 9 bases, with 15 bases left between them. CDR3 length equals 15 residues. The DNA of the CDR3 is TGTGCCAGCAGTTACTCGTACAGGGTTTATGGTGAGCAGTTCTTC. This gives the protein CASSYSYRVYGEQFF.

This clone was seen a single time. This sequence joins TRBV4-3 and TRBJ2-7; D might be TRBD2 (7 bases). V dropped 1 base and J dropped 3 bases, with 16 bases sitting between them. From germline, CDR1 is LGHNA and CDR2 YSLEER. The CDR3 extends over 16 amino acids. CDR3 coding DNA: TGCGCCAGCAGCCAAGTAGCATCGGGGGGCCTCTACGAGCAGTACTTC. Protein product: CASSQVASGGLYEQYF.

The V gene is TRBV28, the J gene TRBJ2-7; D may be TRBD1 (6 bases). Germline V gene sequence: CDR1 MDHEN, CDR2 SYDVKM. This CDR3 contains 13 residues. V shed 6 bases and J shed 9 bases, with 18 bases lying between them. The CDR3 spells CASRIHSGVRQYF. CDR3 DNA: TGTGCCAGCAGGATACATTCAGGGGTCAGGCAGTACTTC.

This chain joins TRBV13 and TRBJ2-1; a possible D gene is TRBD2 (7 bases). In germline, CDR1 is PRHDT, CDR2 FYEKMQ (reference sequence). The CDR3 sequence is 14 residues long. The germline V and J ends were trimmed by 5 bases and 8 bases, with 16 bases remaining between them. CDR3: CASSPGEGGDEQFF. The CDR3 nucleotides are TGTGCCAGCAGCCCCGGGGAAGGGGGGGATGAGCAGTTCTTC.

The CDR3 DNA sequence: TGCGCCAGCAGCTCCACAGGGGGCGCGTACAATGAGCAGTTCTTC. Translated, it gives CASSSTGGAYNEQFF. The chain recombines TRBV5-1 with TRBJ2-1; 9 bases map to TRBD1. The CDR3 loop spans 15 amino acids. Germline V gene lookup returns CDR1 SGHRS and CDR2 YFSETQ. The J segment lost 4 bases and the V segment lost 3 bases, leaving 5 bases of the junction unmatched. Complete variable domain (other parts from reference TRBV5-1 and TRBJ2-1): KAGVTQTPRYLIKTRGQQVTLSCSPISGHRSVSWYQQTPGQGLQFLFEYFSETQRNKGNFPGRFSGRQFSNSRSEMNVSTLELGDSALYLCASSSTGGAYNEQFFGPGTRLTVL.

The J gene is TRBJ1-1, the V gene TRBV6-5; 9 bases fit TRBD1. Per germline, CDR1 MNHEY and CDR2 SVGAGI. V lost 0 bases, J lost 12 bases, and 5 bases stayed unmatched. The CDR3 length is 13 residues. The CDR3 nucleotides are TGTGCCAGCAGTTACTCGAGTGGGACAGGGCCTTTCTTT. Protein: CASSYSSGTGPFF.

The rearrangement joins TRBV19 to TRBJ1-5, with D possibly TRBD1 on 5 matching bases. CDR1 and CDR2 from the germline V gene are LNHDA and SQIVND (reference sequence). Trimming removed 5 bases from V and 7 bases from J, with 15 bases in between. The CDR3 length is 14 residues. In DNA form, the CDR3 reads TGTGCCAGTAGTCCCGGGGGTGTTGGGCAGCCCCAGCATTTT. Translating gives CASSPGGVGQPQHF.